The source of this T cell receptor (beta chain) is a study of CD8 T cells in ankylosing spondylitis. Note on this clonotype: Its matching antigen is unknown.

TCRdb called the 5' RACE reads again in MiXCR, with one record for every CDR3 protein. In the table there are roughly 700,000 distinct CDR3 sequences, around 20% of which are singletons. The V end was cut by 5 bases, the J end by 5 bases, with 18 bases between. The germline CDR1 and CDR2 sequences are DFQATT and SNEGSKA (reference sequence). This CDR3 comprises 15 residues. Whole-study findings and limits: Within ankylosing spondylitis blood, a TCR beta motif made up of roughly eight highly homologous variants appeared to be characteristic.

The chain employs TRBV20-1 and TRBJ1-4; perhaps TRBD1 as D (6 bases). Sequencing was performed on blood, either unsorted or a sorted T cell fraction (not recorded which). The clonotype comes from a male donor with ankylosing spondylitis. This chain's CDR3 is CSAAPGANLNEKLFF. For the CDR3, the DNA is TGCAGTGCTGCCCCGGGGGCCAATCTCAATGAAAAACTGTTTTTT.